The clone carrying this TCR beta chain was picked up many times. Its antigen is undetermined. The CDR3 is 15 residues long. The trim removed 4 bases at V and 2 bases at J, leaving 4 bases unmatched. Germline V gene data show CDR1 as KGHSH and CDR2 as LQKENI. The data stem from a study of T cell repertoires in cytomegalovirus infection. Study-level information: Public signatures in TCR beta pointed to CMV infection and matching HLA type. Study results and caveats: The response measured ex vivo was dominated by TCR beta clonotypes (HLA-C-restricted and CMV-specific). Pooled public TCR beta family frequency picked out CMV carriers with the relevant HLA.

TCRdb reanalysed the reads using MiXCR and keeps one entry per CDR3 protein. The sample records 110,000 to 150,000 distinct CDR3 sequences, around 32% being singletons. The V call is TRBV18, the J call TRBJ1-5; 8 bases agree with TRBD1. The material sequenced was CD8+ T cells from cultured PBMCs, taken from culture after CMV antigen stimulation. The sequence was obtained from a human donor in good health (CMV status not recorded). Some clones in this sample may be carry-over from other donors' samples. The CDR3 here is CASSRTGGGNQPQHF. The CDR3 DNA reads TGTGCCAGCTCACGTACAGGGGGAGGCAATCAGCCCCAGCATTTT.